Given below is one TCR beta chain in context. Its antigen is not identified. This record belongs to a study of Ad26.COV2.S vaccination and SARS-CoV-2 variants. Study results and caveats: Spike-specific CD8+ and CD4+ T cell responses reportedly showed substantial breadth after vaccination.

Treatment defined: 15 to 20 received Ad26.COV2.S at low or high dose, single or two shots; five or six received placebo; per-sample allocation not given. Vaccine and placebo recipients were sampled on day 63 after the first injection. V was cut by 4 bases and J by 1 base, with 13 bases left in between. The germline CDR1 and CDR2 sequences are MGHRA and YSYEKL. The CDR3 consists of 15 residues. Measured with immunoSEQ multiplex PCR; TCRdb has only the in-frame clones, and not every one. The repertoire consists of more than 300,000 clones, with around 85% occurring once and the leading ten covering 2.1%.

The sequences come from peripheral blood, collected in a trial of Ad26.COV2.S vaccine versus placebo. This clonotype originated in a person aged 18-60 years who received the Ad26.COV2.S COVID-19 vaccine or a placebo. The V gene is TRBV4-1, the J gene TRBJ2-5; a possible D gene is TRBD2 (7 bases). This CDR3 is CASSRTGRAQETQYF. The CDR3 DNA is TGCGCCAGCAGCCGAACAGGGAGGGCCCAAGAGACCCAGTACTTC.